Below are 27 T cell receptor beta chains sequenced from a single sample in a study of control samples from healthy donors and cancer patients. Clones were sequenced by immunoSEQ multiplex PCR, and TCRdb holds only the in-frame ones, with some missing. In the table there are some 70,000 clones, 65% to 85% of which are singletons. Sequencing was performed on blood. The receptor source for this set is a man between 60 and 75 years old in good health.

CDR3 nucleotides: TGTGCCACCGGGGTCGGTAGCACAGATACGCAGTATTTT. Translated: CATGVGSTDTQYF. The V and J genes are TRBV24-1 and TRBJ2-3, with D hard to call. The CDR3 is 13 amino acids. CDR1 KGHDR and CDR2 SFDVKD come from the germline V gene. V was trimmed by 9 bases and J by 0 bases, leaving 9 bases between them.

This chain uses TRBV19 with TRBJ1-2; perhaps TRBD1 as D (5 bases). V was trimmed by 3 bases and J by 8 bases, leaving 19 bases between them. This CDR3 is built from 15 residues. Germline values: CDR1 LNHDA, CDR2 SQIVND (reference sequence). Here the CDR3 DNA reads TGTGCCAGTAGTATTCTTCACCAGGGAGTATACGGCTACACCTTC. Protein product: CASSILHQGVYGYTF.

In the case of this clone: The conserved phenylalanine or tryptophan is not found at the CDR3 terminus, so this likely reflects a read error. The DNA is left out, because the CDR3 cannot be placed on it with certainty; the CDR3 is given as TCRdb lists it. The V call is TRBV6-5, the J call TRBJ1-4; the tabulated D call, TRBD1, remains unverified against the DNA. Germline assignment: CDR1 MNHEY and CDR2 SVGAGI. The CDR3 is 12 residues long, counting both termini. CDR3 amino acids: CASTSRRQVRRS.

This clone appeared once. The chain links TRBV15 to TRBJ2-1, with 9 nucleotides matching TRBD2. The CDR3 length is 16 residues. V lost 0 bases to trimming and J lost 7 bases; unmatched junction nucleotides: 7. The germline V gene has CDR1 LNHNV and CDR2 YYDKDF (reference sequence). Here the CDR3 DNA reads TGTGCCACCAGCAGAGATCAGGGCGGGAGGGTTAATGAGCAGTTCTTC. It codes for CATSRDQGGRVNEQFF.

V and J are TRBV2 and TRBJ2-7; TRBD2 matches at 12 bases. The CDR3 consists of 15 residues. Germline-derived CDR1 and CDR2 are SNHLY and FYNNEI. V gave up 8 bases and J gave up 1 base; unmatched junction bases: 6. The CDR3 DNA reads as TGTGCCAGCTCTAGCGGGAGGGGGGGTTCCTACGAGCAGTACTTC. It codes for CASSSGRGGSYEQYF.

This clone was seen once. The genes are TRBV5-4 and TRBJ2-5, with 11 bases matching TRBD1. V lost 4 bases and J lost 5; bases outside the gene matches: 7. Germline CDR1 and CDR2: SGHNT and YYREEE (reference sequence). CDR3 length: 15 residues. As DNA, the CDR3 is TGTGCCAGCAGCAACGGACAGGGGGCTGGCGAGACCCAGTACTTC. Translated: CASSNGQGAGETQYF. The whole variable domain, remainder taken from reference TRBV5-4 and TRBJ2-5, is ETGVTQSPTHLIKTRGQQVTLRCSSQSGHNTVSWYQQALGQGPQFIFQYYREEENGRGNFPPRFSGLQFPNYSSELNVNALELDDSALYLCASSNGQGAGETQYFGPGTRLLVL.

The genes are TRBV27 and TRBJ1-1; the D is unclear. Germline CDR1 MNHEY, CDR2 SMNVEV (reference sequence). Trimming cost V 3 bases and J 8 bases, with 10 bases left between them. This CDR3 region has 12 residues. CDR3: CASSFLNREAFF. DNA of the CDR3: TGTGCCAGCAGTTTCCTAAATAGGGAAGCTTTCTTT.

This chain uses TRBV9 with TRBJ1-6; D might be TRBD1 (6 bases). V lost 2 bases and J 0 bases, leaving 6 bases between the germline ends. CDR1 and CDR2 from the germline V gene are SGDLS and YYNGEE. The CDR3 contains 15 residues. The CDR3 here is CASSVRGSYNSPLHF. The CDR3 coding sequence is TGTGCCAGCAGCGTCAGGGGCTCCTATAATTCACCCCTCCACTTT. The full variable domain, with the rest looked up from reference TRBV9 and TRBJ1-6, is DSGVTQTPKHLITATGQRVTLRCSPRSGDLSVYWYQQSLDQGLQFLIQYYNGEERAKGNILERFSAQQFPDLHSELNLSSLELGDSALYFCASSVRGSYNSPLHFGNGTRLTVT.

J is TRBJ1-4 and V is TRBV19, with 10 bases identical to TRBD1. Trimming at V came to 6 bases and at J to 5 bases, leaving 3 bases not matched to a gene. Per the germline V gene, CDR1 is LNHDA and CDR2 is SQIVND (reference sequence). The CDR3 extends over 14 amino acids. This chain's CDR3 is CASSRTGGNEKLFF. Here the CDR3 DNA reads TGTGCCAGTAGCCGGACAGGGGGAAATGAAAAACTGTTTTTT.

This rearrangement joins TRBV7-9 to TRBJ2-1; 11 nucleotides line up with TRBD2. This CDR3 contains 16 residues. Per germline, CDR1 SEHNR and CDR2 FQNEAQ (reference sequence). After removal of 0 bases from V and 8 bases from J, the junction contained 6 bases not matched to a gene. CDR3 bases: TGTGCCAGCAGCTTAGCTAGCGGGAGGGTCATGGATGAGCAGTTCTTC. Amino acid sequence: CASSLASGRVMDEQFF.

The chain is built from TRBV6-2 or TRBV6-3 and TRBJ2-1, with a weak D call TRBD2 (5 bases). Trimming stripped 5 bases from V and 7 bases from J, with 18 bases between. Looked up from germline, CDR1 is MNHEY and CDR2 is SVGEGT. CDR3 length: 15 amino acids. For the CDR3, the DNA is TGTGCCAGCAGTCCGAACCTTGCTAGCAGTAATGAGCAGTTCTTC. Translating gives CASSPNLASSNEQFF.

There are a few counts of this clone. This sequence joins TRBV6-5 and TRBJ1-4, with D tentatively TRBD1 (5 bases). With 5 bases removed from V and 4 bases from J, the gap between germline ends came to 11 bases. The CDR3 spans 14 residues. Germline V gene data show CDR1 as MNHEY and CDR2 as SVGAGI. This CDR3 is CASSTGRDNEKLFF. The CDR3, as DNA: TGTGCCAGCAGTACAGGCCGGGATAATGAAAAACTGTTTTTT.

The chain recombines TRBV10-2 with TRBJ1-1, with TRBD1 matching over 8 bases. The CDR3 sequence is 13 residues long. Germline V gene data show CDR1 as WSHSY and CDR2 as SAAADI. J lost 1 base, V lost 10 bases, and 5 bases had no gene match. In DNA form, the CDR3 reads TGCGCCACCGAGACAGGGGAGAACACTGAAGCTTTCTTT. The encoded protein is CATETGENTEAFF.

The rearrangement uses TRBV18 and TRBJ1-2; unclear D gene. CDR3 length: 13 amino acids. Trimming took off 3 bases at V and 2 bases at J, with 7 bases between the two ends. Germline-derived CDR1 and CDR2 are KGHSH and LQKENI. CDR3 in DNA: TGTGCCAGCTCACCGATAGGGAACTATGGCTACACCTTC. Its protein is CASSPIGNYGYTF.

This sequence joins TRBV27 and TRBJ2-3; no clear D. The V gene's germline CDR1 is MNHEY and CDR2 SMNVEV (reference sequence). V dropped 6 bases and J dropped 2 bases, with 21 bases sitting between them. The CDR3 has 17 residues. CDR3 loop: CASRSRARPEHTDTQYF. CDR3 sequence (DNA): TGTGCCAGCAGGTCCCGGGCTCGCCCAGAACACACAGATACGCAGTATTTT.

In the case of this clone: This sample also contains other DNA sequences that code for the same CDR3. CDR3 DNA sequence: TGTGCCAGCAGTTACAGGAGTATAGGTTATGGCTACACCTTC. Protein product: CASSYRSIGYGYTF. The chain recombines TRBV6-5 with TRBJ1-2; D is unresolved. CDR1 is MNHEY, CDR2 SVGAGI, per germline. V gave up 2 bases and J gave up 5 bases, with 12 bases separating them. The CDR3 contains 14 residues.

The V call is TRBV19, the J call TRBJ1-6; D call uncertain. Trimming shortened V by 4 bases and J by 7 bases, and 8 bases separated the two germline ends. Germline V lookup: CDR1 LNHDA, CDR2 SQIVND (reference sequence). The CDR3 consists of 13 residues. The CDR3 loop reads CASSTGNNSPLHF. The CDR3 DNA follows: TGTGCCAGTAGTACCGGGAACAATTCACCCCTCCACTTT.

This chain's CDR3 is CASSQDLGEKLFF. CDR3 DNA sequence: TGCGCCAGCAGCCAAGATCTCGGTGAAAAACTGTTTTTT. The chain is built from TRBV4-3 and TRBJ1-4; D ambiguous. CDR1 LGHNA and CDR2 YSLEER come from the germline V gene. Trimming pared 0 bases from V and 7 bases from J, leaving 6 bases between. CDR3 length: 13 residues.

The CDR3 sequence is CASSLRRQRVLTGELFF. In DNA, the CDR3 is TGTGCCAGCAGCTTACGTCGGCAGCGGGTACTCACCGGGGAGCTGTTTTTT. The gene calls are TRBV7-2 and TRBJ2-2; D might be TRBD2 (6 bases). CDR3 length equals 17 residues. V shed 2 bases and J shed 4 bases, with 17 bases lying between them. Germline CDR1 is SGHTA and CDR2 is FQGNSA.

This clone was seen once. J is TRBJ2-7 and V is TRBV3-1 (or the pseudogene TRBV3-2); D perhaps matches TRBD2 (6 bases). Germline V gene lookup returns CDR1 LGHDT and CDR2 YNNKEL (reference sequence). The CDR3 totals 13 residues. V dropped 1 base and J dropped 2 bases, with 6 bases sitting between them. The CDR3 region is CASSQGGTYEQYF. CDR3 DNA: TGTGCCAGCAGCCAAGGCGGGACCTACGAGCAGTACTTC.

The rearrangement joins TRBV11-2 to TRBJ1-6, with 7 bases aligning to TRBD1. The V gene's germline CDR1 is SGHAT and CDR2 FQNNGV. This CDR3 region has 14 residues. J was trimmed by 10 bases and V by 5 bases; bases with no gene match: 8. The CDR3 region is CASSKQGSYSPLHF. CDR3 coding DNA: TGTGCCAGCAGCAAACAGGGGAGTTACTCACCCCTCCACTTT.

CDR3 DNA: TGTGCCAGCAGCCTCCGACGGTGGAATGAGCAGTTCTTC. It yields the protein CASSLRRWNEQFF. The chain carries TRBV7-2 and TRBJ2-1; D gene unclear. V was clipped by 5 bases and J by 7 bases, with 12 bases between them. The CDR3 spans 13 residues. CDR1 and CDR2 from the germline V gene are SGHTA and FQGNSA.

This clone has only a few counts. The J gene is TRBJ2-3, the V gene TRBV7-8; D is perhaps TRBD1 (5 bases). CDR3 length: 17 amino acids. V lost 1 base, J lost 3 bases, and 17 bases lay in between. CDR1 is SGHVS, CDR2 FQNEAQ, per germline. CDR3 residues: CASSLEGIFGRTDTQYF. The DNA for the CDR3 is TGTGCCAGCAGCTTAGAGGGGATATTTGGTCGGACAGATACGCAGTATTTT. Full variable domain (missing parts from reference TRBV7-8 and TRBJ2-3): GAGVSQSPRYKVAKRGQDVALRCDPISGHVSLFWYQQALGQGPEFLTYFQNEAQLDKSGLPSDRFFAERPEGSVSTLKIQRTQQEDSAVYLCASSLEGIFGRTDTQYFGPGTRLTVL.

This clone was seen once. The chain carries TRBV6-6 and TRBJ2-3; D possibly corresponds to TRBD2 (5 bases). V lost 8 bases to trimming and J lost 3 bases, with 12 bases between them. The CDR3 totals 13 residues. Germline V gene sequence: CDR1 MNHNY, CDR2 SVGAGI (reference sequence). The CDR3 is CASLRSGTDTQYF. As DNA, the CDR3 is TGTGCCAGCCTTAGGAGCGGTACAGATACGCAGTATTTT.

The chain recombines TRBV6-5 with TRBJ1-6; no clear D. Germline-derived CDR1 and CDR2 are MNHEY and SVGAGI. The CDR3 runs 15 residues. V was pared by 3 bases and J by 6 bases, with 12 bases between. CDR3 in DNA: TGTGCCAGCAGTTATGGACGGGATATTAATTCACCCCTCCACTTT. Protein sequence: CASSYGRDINSPLHF.

This clone occurred once. The chain combines TRBV18 with TRBJ1-2, with D unresolved. Germline CDR1 KGHSH, CDR2 LQKENI. The V and J ends lost 4 bases and 3 bases respectively, with 15 bases between them. CDR3 length: 15 residues. Written as DNA, the CDR3 is TGTGCCAGCTCACAAAGAGCCGACATTGACTATGGCTACACCTTC. Its protein is CASSQRADIDYGYTF. The full variable domain, its missing parts supplied by reference TRBV18 and TRBJ1-2, is NAGVMQNPRHLVRRRGQEARLRCSPMKGHSHVYWYRQLPEEGLKFMVYLQKENIIDESGMPKERFSAEFPKEGPSILRIQQVVRGDSAAYFCASSQRADIDYGYTFGSGTRLTVV.

The rearrangement uses TRBV28 and TRBJ1-1; 8 bases match TRBD1. The CDR3 covers 16 residues. The junction had 14 bases not matched to a gene; V was cut back by 4 bases and J by 7 bases. The germline gives CDR1 MDHEN, CDR2 SYDVKM. CDR3 loop: CASSSPGGGGRSEAFF. The CDR3 DNA is TGTGCCAGCAGTTCCCCAGGGGGCGGAGGAAGGAGTGAAGCTTTCTTT.